The 14 T cell receptor beta chains below were found in one sample sequenced in a study of T-cell reconstitution after alpha-beta-depleted transplantation in children. The authors prepared the TCRbeta library with unique molecular identifiers. TCRdb re-analysed the PCR reads in MiXCR, keeping a single row per CDR3 protein. The sample has a few hundred thousand distinct CDR3 sequences; approximately 13% are singletons. This specimen consisted of PBMCs, mostly from graft donor cells, obtained 360 days after TCRalphabeta/CD19-depleted stem cell transplant. The receptors were gathered from a male patient between 5 and 17 years old who had a stem cell transplant for acute myeloid leukemia, so the T cells may come from the graft donor.

In this sample, this clonotype turned up once. The V call is TRBV3-1, the J call TRBJ2-5; 10 nucleotides agree with TRBD2. Trimming took 4 bases from V and 1 from J; bases not matched to a gene: 9. There are 17 residues in the CDR3. Per the germline V gene, CDR1 is LGHDT and CDR2 is YNNKEL (reference sequence). The CDR3 reads CASSPGLATYPQETQYF. The CDR3 region has the DNA TGTGCCAGCAGCCCGGGACTAGCGACTTACCCCCAAGAGACCCAGTACTTC.

This clonotype was detected many times. This chain links TRBV6-1 with TRBJ2-5; D is possibly TRBD2 (6 bases). V lost 6 bases, J lost 2 bases, and 13 bases lay in between. This CDR3 spans 14 amino acids. In germline, CDR1 is MNHNS, CDR2 SASEGT. The CDR3 DNA reads TGTGCCAGCAGCGGGACTCCTAATCAAGAGACCCAGTACTTC. Its protein product is CASSGTPNQETQYF.

This chain links TRBV4-2 with TRBJ2-5; D may be TRBD2 (5 bases). Trimming pared 2 bases from V and 4 bases from J, leaving 8 bases between. Germline assignment: CDR1 LGHNA and CDR2 YNFKEQ. This CDR3 is built from 13 residues. CDR3 loop: CASSQPEGETQYF. In DNA form, the CDR3 reads TGTGCCAGCAGCCAACCTGAGGGAGAGACCCAGTACTTC.

This clonotype was observed many times. The V call is TRBV20-1, the J call TRBJ1-6; tentatively, D is TRBD1 (5 bases). Germline values: CDR1 DFQATT, CDR2 SNEGSKA (reference sequence). V lost 5 bases, J lost 7 bases, and 12 bases lay in between. The CDR3 covers 13 residues. The CDR3 nucleotides are TGCAGTGCTGGTGGGGGAGCCAATTCACCCCTCCACTTT. Translation: CSAGGGANSPLHF.

This clonotype showed up many times. The chain couples TRBV7-9 to TRBJ2-7; 7 bases match TRBD2. The CDR3 runs 15 residues. The germline V gene encodes CDR1 SEHNR and CDR2 FQNEAQ (reference sequence). The J segment lost 3 bases and the V segment lost 6 bases, leaving 11 bases of the junction unmatched. CDR3 residues: CASSPTGLVSYEQYF. As DNA, the CDR3 is TGTGCCAGCAGTCCTACCGGACTAGTGAGCTACGAGCAGTACTTC.

The gene calls are TRBV5-4 and TRBJ2-7, with 9 bases lining up with TRBD1. This CDR3 is built from 19 residues. Germline lookup yields CDR1 SGHNT and CDR2 YYREEE (reference sequence). The V segment lost 2 bases and the J segment 1 base; nucleotides outside the gene matches: 16. CDR3 sequence (DNA): TGTGCCAGCAGCTTTCGGACAGGGGTATGGGGCTACCGGTCCTACGAGCAGTACTTC. It encodes CASSFRTGVWGYRSYEQYF.

This clonotype was observed a few times. The rearrangement joins TRBV7-2 to TRBJ2-7; D not resolved. V lost 2 bases, J lost 2 bases, and 7 bases lay in between. This CDR3 contains 13 residues. From germline, CDR1 is SGHTA and CDR2 FQGNSA. CDR3 region: CASSLSRPYEQYF. The DNA of the CDR3 is TGTGCCAGCAGCTTAAGCAGACCCTACGAGCAGTACTTC.

This clonotype was found many times. V usage is TRBV6-6 and J usage is TRBJ2-1; D not certain. Between the trimmed V and J ends, which lost 3 bases and 10 bases, there was a span of 7 bases. The germline V gene has CDR1 MNHNY and CDR2 SVGAGI (reference sequence). This CDR3 region has 11 residues. CDR3 sequence: CASSYFSEQFF. The CDR3 region has the DNA TGTGCCAGCAGTTATTTCAGCGAGCAGTTCTTC.

The sample holds many counts of this clonotype. The rearrangement links TRBV28 to TRBJ2-3; D gene unclear. The germline V gene has CDR1 MDHEN and CDR2 SYDVKM. The V end was cut by 6 bases, the J end by 5 bases, with 12 bases between. The length of the CDR3 is 13 residues. CDR3 sequence reads: CASRGFRGDTQYF. The DNA of the CDR3 is TGTGCCAGCAGGGGCTTCCGAGGAGATACGCAGTATTTT.

The sample holds a few counts of this clonotype. V is TRBV28 and J is TRBJ1-2, with no clear D. The CDR3 has 13 amino acids. Germline V gene sequence: CDR1 MDHEN, CDR2 SYDVKM. V was pared by 5 bases and J by 7 bases, with 14 bases between. The chain's CDR3 is CASSPTASPGYTF. The CDR3 region has the DNA TGTGCCAGCAGTCCGACGGCGTCCCCTGGCTACACCTTC.

This clonotype was counted many times. V and J are TRBV20-1 and TRBJ2-6; D is undetermined. Trimming cost V 5 bases and J 0 bases, with 20 bases left between them. Per germline, CDR1 DFQATT and CDR2 SNEGSKA (reference sequence). The CDR3 sequence is 18 residues long. CDR3 nucleotide sequence: TGCAGTGCTGACCAGTACAAGTATAGGTCCTCTGGGGCCAACGTCCTGACTTTC. Translating it yields CSADQYKYRSSGANVLTF.

The V and J genes are TRBV15 and TRBJ2-3; D possibly corresponds to TRBD2 (6 bases). Germline CDR1 reads LNHNV; CDR2 reads YYDKDF (reference sequence). The CDR3 sequence is 16 residues long. The V gene lost 8 bases and the J gene lost 0 bases, with 18 bases spanning the gap. CDR3 region: CATDTLRERSTDTQYF. The CDR3, as DNA: TGTGCCACCGACACCCTTCGGGAGCGGAGCACAGATACGCAGTATTTT.

This clonotype was found a few times. The V and J genes are TRBV6-5 and TRBJ2-1; 7 bases map to TRBD2. The CDR3 has 19 residues. Germline CDR1 and CDR2: MNHEY and SVGAGI. Losses at the gene ends were 0 bases for V and 2 bases for J; bases not matched to a gene: 13. CDR3 DNA sequence: TGTGCCAGCAGTTACTCGTTATTAGCGGGCCCTTTGACCTACAATGAGCAGTTCTTC. Its translation: CASSYSLLAGPLTYNEQFF.

This clonotype has ten or more counts. The gene calls are TRBV5-1 and TRBJ2-2; D may be TRBD2 (6 bases). Trimming took 0 bases from V and 1 from J, leaving 13 bases between them. The CDR3 runs to 17 residues. The germline CDR1 and CDR2 sequences are SGHRS and YFSETQ. This CDR3 reads CASSLVGQAGNTGELFF. The CDR3 DNA reads as TGCGCCAGCAGCTTGGTAGGTCAAGCGGGGAACACCGGGGAGCTGTTTTTT.